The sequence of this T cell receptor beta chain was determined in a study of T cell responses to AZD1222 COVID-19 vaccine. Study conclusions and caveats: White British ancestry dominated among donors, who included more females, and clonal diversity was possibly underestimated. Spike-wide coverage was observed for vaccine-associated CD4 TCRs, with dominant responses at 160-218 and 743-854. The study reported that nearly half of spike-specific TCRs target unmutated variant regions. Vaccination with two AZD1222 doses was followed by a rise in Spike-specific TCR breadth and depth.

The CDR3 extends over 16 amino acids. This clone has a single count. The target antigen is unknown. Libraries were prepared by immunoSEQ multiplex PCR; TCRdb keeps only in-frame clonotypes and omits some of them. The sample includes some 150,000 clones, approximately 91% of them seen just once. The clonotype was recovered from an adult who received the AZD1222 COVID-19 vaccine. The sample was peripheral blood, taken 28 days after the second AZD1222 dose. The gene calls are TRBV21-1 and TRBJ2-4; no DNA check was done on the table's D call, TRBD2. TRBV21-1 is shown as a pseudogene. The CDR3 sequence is CASSRGGSLAKNIQYF. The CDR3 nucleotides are TGTGCCAGCAGCAGGGGGGGTTCCTTAGCCAAAAACATTCAGTACTTC.